This T cell receptor beta chain originates from a study of identical twins. Notes on the study in general: Models, which agreed with sharing between unrelated individuals, nonetheless underestimated the out-of-frame TCR alpha sharing seen in monozygotic twins. A lower insertion count was a feature of abundant cord blood beta clonotypes, with no such feature in memory repertoires.

The authors used template switching to add a universal primer site and gave cDNA unique molecular identifiers. TCRdb independently ran MiXCR on the 5' RACE reads; one entry per CDR3 protein. The repertoire holds 1.5 million to 2 million distinct CDR3 sequences, with about 31% as singletons. The CDR3 totals 15 residues. From germline, CDR1 is SGHRS and CDR2 YFSETQ. V was shortened by 2 bases and J by 0 bases, with 12 bases between the two germline ends. Only healthy Caucasians were enrolled as donors. With regard to this clonotype: Its antigen remains unknown.

This TCR derives from a newborn girl in good health. This chain links TRBV5-1 with TRBJ2-7; possibly TRBD1 for D (5 bases). Sequenced material: cord blood. The CDR3 region is CASSFLGHSSYEQYF. CDR3 in DNA: TGCGCCAGCAGCTTTTTGGGGCACAGCTCCTACGAGCAGTACTTC.